The 23 T cell receptor beta chains listed next were all sequenced from one sample in a study of blood T cell repertoires in COVID-19. Clones were sequenced by immunoSEQ multiplex PCR, and TCRdb holds only the in-frame ones, with some missing. The data hold roughly 450,000 clones, with about 90% observed a single time. The source material was PBMCs or T cells enriched from blood (not recorded which). The receptors were sampled from a man aged 18 to 30 who had recovered from COVID-19.

V is TRBV3-1 (or the pseudogene TRBV3-2) and J is TRBJ1-6, with D maybe TRBD1 (5 bases). CDR3 length: 16 residues. Trimming shortened V by 0 bases and J by 9 bases, and 15 bases separated the two germline ends. CDR1 LGHDT and CDR2 YNNKEL come from the germline V gene (reference sequence). CDR3 amino acids: CASSQDGANMASPLHF. The CDR3 DNA sequence: TGTGCCAGCAGCCAAGATGGGGCGAACATGGCTTCACCCCTCCACTTT.

This clone was found once. The V and J genes are TRBV19 and TRBJ1-2, with D maybe TRBD1 (5 bases). CDR3 length equals 14 residues. V was cut by 3 bases and J by 8 bases, with 16 bases left in between. CDR1 is LNHDA and CDR2 is SQIVND in the germline V gene (reference sequence). The CDR3: CASSIPPRQYGYTF. The DNA for the CDR3 is TGTGCCAGTAGTATCCCCCCCCGACAGTACGGCTACACCTTC. Using reference TRBV19 and TRBJ1-2 for the parts outside the CDR3, the full variable domain is DGGITQSPKYLFRKEGQNVTLSCEQNLNHDAMYWYRQDPGQGLRLIYYSQIVNDFQKGDIAEGYSVSREKKESFPLTVTSAQKNPTAFYLCASSIPPRQYGYTFGSGTRLTVV.

The chain recombines TRBV28 with TRBJ1-5; 7 nucleotides align to TRBD1. Germline V gives CDR1 MDHEN, CDR2 SYDVKM. This CDR3 region has 16 residues. V shed 6 bases and J 0 bases; nucleotides not matched to a gene: 8. The DNA for the CDR3 is TGTGCCAGCAGCCTACAGGGGACCCTTAGCAATCAGCCCCAGCATTTT. Its translation is CASSLQGTLSNQPQHF.

This clone was found a few times. The rearrangement joins TRBV10-3 to TRBJ2-7; tentative D call: TRBD1 (5 bases). V gave up 4 bases and J gave up 6 bases, with 13 bases separating them. In germline, CDR1 is ENHRY, CDR2 SYGVKD. The CDR3 sequence is 13 residues long. The CDR3 coding sequence is TGTGCCATCAGTGGCCAGGGTAAGGGCGAGCAGTACTTC. This gives the protein CAISGQGKGEQYF.

A single count supports this clone. The V gene is TRBV2, the J gene TRBJ1-1; perhaps TRBD1 as D (5 bases). The CDR3 spans 11 residues. With 8 bases removed from V and 8 bases from J, the gap between germline ends came to 12 bases. CDR1 and CDR2 (germline): SNHLY, FYNNEI. CDR3: CASGKTAEAFF. The CDR3 region has the DNA TGTGCCAGCGGAAAGACAGCCGAAGCTTTCTTT.

The chain uses TRBV27 and TRBJ1-5; D is possibly TRBD1 (5 bases). Germline CDR1 MNHEY, CDR2 SMNVEV (reference sequence). Trimming cost V 6 bases and J 4 bases, with 13 bases left between them. The CDR3 consists of 14 residues. CDR3 amino acids: CASRGSGGNQPQHF. The CDR3 DNA sequence: TGTGCCAGCAGAGGTTCGGGGGGGAATCAGCCCCAGCATTTT.

The chain joins TRBV5-4 to TRBJ1-3; a possible D gene is TRBD1 (5 bases). Germline V gene lookup returns CDR1 SGHNT and CDR2 YYREEE (reference sequence). This CDR3 comprises 14 residues. Trimming took 1 base from V and 4 from J, leaving 9 bases between them. The CDR3 nucleotides are TGTGCCAGCAGCTTGAGCCGGGGGGGAAACACCATATATTTT. Protein: CASSLSRGGNTIYF.

The rearrangement links TRBV25-1 to TRBJ2-3; 7 bases line up with TRBD1. CDR3 size: 15 residues. CDR1 and CDR2 from the germline V gene are MGHDK and SYGVNS. Germline trimming cut 1 base from V and 0 bases from J; bases unmatched to any gene: 1. CDR3 loop: CASSEWDSSTDTQYF. The CDR3 region has the DNA TGTGCCAGCAGTGAATGGGACAGTAGCACAGATACGCAGTATTTT.

The chain recombines TRBV7-9 with TRBJ1-6; 9 bases line up with TRBD1. The CDR3 runs to 15 residues. CDR1 and CDR2 (germline): SEHNR, FQNEAQ (reference sequence). V trimming: 5 bases; J trimming: 8 bases; junction bases outside the gene matches: 7. CDR3 in DNA: TGTGCCAGCAGCCAAACAGGGGGCGATCATTCACCCCTCCACTTT. Amino acids: CASSQTGGDHSPLHF. Looking up the rest from reference TRBV7-9 and TRBJ1-6 gives the full variable domain: DTGVSQNPRHKITKRGQNVTFRCDPISEHNRLYWYRQTLGQGPEFLTYFQNEAQLEKSRLLSDRFSAERPKGSFSTLEIQRTEQGDSAMYLCASSQTGGDHSPLHFGNGTRLTVT.

This chain connects TRBV7-9 to TRBJ1-2; D may be TRBD1 (6 bases). CDR1 SEHNR and CDR2 FQNEAQ come from the germline V gene (reference sequence). The CDR3 totals 16 residues. V was cut by 6 bases and J by 6 bases, with 23 bases left in between. CDR3 region: CASSQFRRGAEDGYTF. For the CDR3, the DNA is TGTGCCAGCAGTCAGTTTCGACGGGGGGCAGAGGATGGCTACACCTTC.

The chain recombines TRBV5-1 with TRBJ1-5; 9 bases align to TRBD1. Looked up from germline, CDR1 is SGHRS and CDR2 is YFSETQ. J lost 4 bases, V lost 2 bases, and 4 bases had no gene match. The CDR3 spans 15 residues. CDR3 region: CASSLSTGGNQPQHF. The CDR3 bases are TGCGCCAGCAGCTTATCGACAGGGGGGAATCAGCCCCAGCATTTT.

The V call is TRBV7-9, the J call TRBJ2-5, with 9 bases lining up with TRBD2. There are 16 residues in the CDR3. Germline assignment: CDR1 SEHNR and CDR2 FQNEAQ (reference sequence). V was pared by 1 base and J by 2 bases, with 5 bases of the junction left unmatched. The CDR3 here is CASSLGLAGSQETQYF. In DNA, the CDR3 is TGTGCCAGCAGCTTAGGGCTAGCGGGGAGTCAAGAGACCCAGTACTTC.

The chain joins TRBV5-6 to TRBJ2-7; the D gene is possibly TRBD2 (5 bases). There are 12 residues in the CDR3. Germline V gene data show CDR1 as SGHDT and CDR2 as YYEEEE. V was shortened by 3 bases and J by 4 bases, with 8 bases between the two germline ends. The CDR3 coding sequence is TGTGCCAGCAGCTCGGGATCTTACGAGCAGTACTTC. The encoded protein is CASSSGSYEQYF.

This clone was seen just once. The rearrangement joins TRBV7-9 to TRBJ2-5; D might be TRBD2 (7 bases). Germline CDR1 and CDR2: SEHNR and FQNEAQ (reference sequence). The germline V and J ends were trimmed by 10 bases and 4 bases, with 16 bases remaining between them. CDR3 length equals 13 residues. The CDR3 loop is CATERGAGETQYF. The CDR3 DNA follows: TGTGCCACCGAACGGGGGGCAGGAGAGACCCAGTACTTC.

In this sample, this clone turned up once. Sequence at one end of the junction differs from germline and may be a read error. This chain links TRBV3-1 (or the pseudogene TRBV3-2) with TRBJ1-6, with TRBD1 matching 9 bases. Germline CDR1 reads LGHDT; CDR2 reads YNNKEL (reference sequence). This CDR3 contains 16 residues. CDR3 sequence reads: CASRQDRGFRNSPLHF. The CDR3 bases are TGTGCCAGCAGACAAGACAGGGGGTTCCGTAATTCACCCCTCCACTTT.

The CDR3 DNA reads as TGTGCCAGCAGCCCCCCCAGGGGCGCGGGCACTGAAGCTTTCTTT. Its translation: CASSPPRGAGTEAFF. The chain is built from TRBV3-1 (or the pseudogene TRBV3-2) and TRBJ1-1, with D possibly TRBD1 on 6 matching bases. The V end was cut by 4 bases, the J end by 4 bases, with 16 bases between. The CDR3 loop spans 15 amino acids. Germline values: CDR1 LGHDT, CDR2 YNNKEL (reference sequence).

J is TRBJ1-5 and V is TRBV30, with D unclear. Trimming shortened V by 5 bases and J by 4 bases, and 12 bases separated the two germline ends. The CDR3 is 13 residues long. Germline V lookup: CDR1 GTSNPN, CDR2 SVGIG (reference sequence). CDR3 nucleotide sequence: TGTGCCTGGGGAGCGGCGGGGAATCAGCCCCAGCATTTT. Residues: CAWGAAGNQPQHF.

The rearrangement links TRBV2 to TRBJ2-1; possibly TRBD1 for D (6 bases). CDR1 is SNHLY and CDR2 is FYNNEI in the germline V gene. This CDR3 is built from 14 residues. Trimming stripped 2 bases from V and 8 bases from J, with 13 bases between. CDR3 loop: CASSELMGAYEQFF. The CDR3 region has the DNA TGTGCCAGCAGTGAATTAATGGGGGCCTATGAGCAGTTCTTC.

Notes on this clone: Other DNA variants within this sample encode the same CDR3. The chain carries TRBV28 and TRBJ1-5, with a tentative D call TRBD1 (5 bases). Trimming took 2 bases from V and 3 from J, leaving 8 bases between them. The CDR3 length is 14 residues. Germline V gene lookup returns CDR1 MDHEN and CDR2 SYDVKM. CDR3 in amino acids: CASSLGGFNQPQHF. The DNA for the CDR3 is TGTGCCAGCAGTTTAGGGGGGTTCAATCAGCCCCAGCATTTT.

The V call is TRBV5-6, the J call TRBJ1-3; no clear D gene. V lost 4 bases and J 0 bases, leaving 5 bases between the germline ends. The CDR3 extends over 13 amino acids. Germline V lookup: CDR1 SGHDT, CDR2 YYEEEE. CDR3 sequence: CASSPFSGNTIYF. CDR3 DNA sequence: TGTGCCAGCAGCCCCTTCTCTGGAAACACCATATATTTT.

The chain employs TRBV9 and TRBJ2-1; 10 nucleotides line up with TRBD2. Germline CDR1 is SGDLS and CDR2 is YYNGEE. The length of the CDR3 is 16 residues. Trimming removed 3 bases from V and 4 bases from J; junction bases left unmatched: 7. CDR3 nucleotide sequence: TGTGCCAGCAGCGCCTCTAGCGGGAGAGGGTACAATGAGCAGTTCTTC. It yields the protein CASSASSGRGYNEQFF.

V is TRBV6-5 and J is TRBJ1-6; 9 nucleotides match TRBD1. In germline, CDR1 is MNHEY, CDR2 SVGAGI. The CDR3 has 16 amino acids. The J segment lost 8 bases and the V segment lost 0 bases, leaving 5 bases of the junction unmatched. The CDR3: CASSYSWTGAHSPLHF. The CDR3 bases are TGTGCCAGCAGTTACTCTTGGACAGGGGCTCATTCACCCCTCCACTTT.

The chain recombines TRBV5-1 with TRBJ2-3; 7 bases line up with TRBD2. The V and J ends lost 7 bases and 2 bases, in that order; junction bases with no gene match: 10. The germline V gene encodes CDR1 SGHRS and CDR2 YFSETQ. This CDR3 contains 15 residues. The CDR3 region has the DNA TGCGCCAGCCGGGGAGGGCGGTCGGCCACAGATACGCAGTATTTT. The encoded protein is CASRGGRSATDTQYF.